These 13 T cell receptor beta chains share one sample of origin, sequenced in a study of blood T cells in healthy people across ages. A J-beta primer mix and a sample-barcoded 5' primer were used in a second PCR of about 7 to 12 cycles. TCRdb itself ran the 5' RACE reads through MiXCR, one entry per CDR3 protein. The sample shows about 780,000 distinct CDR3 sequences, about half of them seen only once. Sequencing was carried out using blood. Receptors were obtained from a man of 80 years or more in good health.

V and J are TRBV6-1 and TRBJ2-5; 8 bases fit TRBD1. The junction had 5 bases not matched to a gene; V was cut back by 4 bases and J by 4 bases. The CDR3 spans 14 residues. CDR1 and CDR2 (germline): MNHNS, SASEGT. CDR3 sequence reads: CASSGTGTGETQYF. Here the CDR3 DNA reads TGTGCCAGCAGTGGCACCGGGACAGGAGAGACCCAGTACTTC.

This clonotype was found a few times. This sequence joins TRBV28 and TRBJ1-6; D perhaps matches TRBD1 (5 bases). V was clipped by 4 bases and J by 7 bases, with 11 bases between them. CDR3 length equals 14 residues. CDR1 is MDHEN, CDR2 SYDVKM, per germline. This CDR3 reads CASSSATDNSPLHF. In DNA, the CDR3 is TGTGCCAGCAGTTCGGCGACAGACAATTCACCCCTCCACTTT.

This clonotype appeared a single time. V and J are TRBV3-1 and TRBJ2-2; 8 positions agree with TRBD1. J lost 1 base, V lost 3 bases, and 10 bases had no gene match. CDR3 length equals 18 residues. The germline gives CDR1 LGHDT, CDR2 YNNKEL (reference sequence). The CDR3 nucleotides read TGTGCCAGCAGCCATATAGGCAGGGGGCTTCTGAACACCGGGGAGCTGTTTTTT. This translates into CASSHIGRGLLNTGELFF.

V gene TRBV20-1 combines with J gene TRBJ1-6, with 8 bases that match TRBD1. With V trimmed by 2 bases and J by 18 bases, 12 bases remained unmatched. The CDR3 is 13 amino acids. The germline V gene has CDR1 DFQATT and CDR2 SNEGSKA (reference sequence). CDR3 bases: TGCAGTGCTAGACGGACAGGGTTGAAGACCCCCCACTTT. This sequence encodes CSARRTGLKTPHF.

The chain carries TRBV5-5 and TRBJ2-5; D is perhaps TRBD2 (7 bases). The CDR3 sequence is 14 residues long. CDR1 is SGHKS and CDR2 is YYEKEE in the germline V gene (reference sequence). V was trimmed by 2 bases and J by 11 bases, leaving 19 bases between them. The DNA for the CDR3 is TGTGCCAGCAGCTTCCCTGGGGGGGGCAATGAGCAGTACTTC. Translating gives CASSFPGGGNEQYF.

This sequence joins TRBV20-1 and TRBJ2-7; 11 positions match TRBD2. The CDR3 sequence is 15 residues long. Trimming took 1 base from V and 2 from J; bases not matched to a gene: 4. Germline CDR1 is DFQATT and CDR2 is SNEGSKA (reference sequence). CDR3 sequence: CSARVLTSGTYEQYF. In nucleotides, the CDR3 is TGCAGTGCTAGAGTACTGACTAGCGGGACCTACGAGCAGTACTTC.

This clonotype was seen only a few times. CDR3 protein: CASSLAGGTAYNEQFF. Here the CDR3 DNA reads TGCGCCAGCAGCTTGGCCGGGGGGACTGCCTACAATGAGCAGTTCTTC. The chain links TRBV5-1 to TRBJ2-1; 7 nucleotides align to TRBD2. Germline CDR1 reads SGHRS; CDR2 reads YFSETQ. J lost 2 bases, V lost 0 bases, and 5 bases had no gene match. The CDR3 totals 16 residues.

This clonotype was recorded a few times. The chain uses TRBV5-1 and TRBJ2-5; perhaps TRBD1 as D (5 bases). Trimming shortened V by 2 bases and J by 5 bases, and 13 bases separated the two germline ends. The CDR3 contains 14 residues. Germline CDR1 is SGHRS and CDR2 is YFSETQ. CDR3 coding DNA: TGCGCCAGCAGCTTCCAGGGTGGGCATGAGACCCAGTACTTC. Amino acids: CASSFQGGHETQYF.

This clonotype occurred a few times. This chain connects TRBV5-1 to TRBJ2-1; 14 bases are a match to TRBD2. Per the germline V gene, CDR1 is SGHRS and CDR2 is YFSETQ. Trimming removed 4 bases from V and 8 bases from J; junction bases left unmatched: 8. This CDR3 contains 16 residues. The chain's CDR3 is CASSLKTSGRAHEQFF. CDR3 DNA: TGCGCCAGCAGCCTGAAGACTAGCGGGAGGGCCCATGAGCAGTTCTTC.

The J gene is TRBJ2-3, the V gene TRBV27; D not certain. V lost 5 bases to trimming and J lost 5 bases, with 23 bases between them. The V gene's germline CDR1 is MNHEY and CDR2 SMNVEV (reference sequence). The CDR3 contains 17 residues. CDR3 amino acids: CASSAPHLATTKDTQYF. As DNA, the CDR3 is TGTGCCAGCAGTGCGCCCCACCTTGCCACCACCAAAGATACGCAGTATTTT.

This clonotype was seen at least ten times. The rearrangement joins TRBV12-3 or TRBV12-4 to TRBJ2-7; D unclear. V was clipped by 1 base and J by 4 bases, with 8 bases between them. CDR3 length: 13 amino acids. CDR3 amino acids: CASSLGAAYEQYF. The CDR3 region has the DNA TGTGCCAGCAGTTTAGGGGCAGCTTACGAGCAGTACTTC.

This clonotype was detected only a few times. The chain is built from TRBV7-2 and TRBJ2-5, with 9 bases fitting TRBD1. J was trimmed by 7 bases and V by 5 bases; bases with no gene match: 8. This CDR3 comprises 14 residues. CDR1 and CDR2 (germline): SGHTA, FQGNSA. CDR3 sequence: CASSIGTGFGTQYF. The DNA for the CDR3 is TGTGCCAGCAGCATCGGGACAGGGTTTGGGACCCAGTACTTC.

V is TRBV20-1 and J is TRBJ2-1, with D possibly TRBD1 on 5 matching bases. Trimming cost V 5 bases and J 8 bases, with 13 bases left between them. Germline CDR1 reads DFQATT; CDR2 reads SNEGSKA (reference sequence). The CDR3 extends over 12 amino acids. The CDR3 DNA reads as TGCAGTGCTCAGCTCAGGGTCTATGAGCAGTTCTTC. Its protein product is CSAQLRVYEQFF.